This T cell receptor beta chain is drawn from a study of blood T cell repertoires in COVID-19. Assay used: immunoSEQ multiplex PCR; TCRdb lists only in-frame clones, some missing. The table lists roughly 220,000 clones, 75% to 90% of them singletons. The TCR sequence derives from a woman between 18 and 29 years old in a cohort exposed to, infected with or recovered from COVID-19 (not recorded which). The sequencing input was PBMCs or T cells enriched from blood (not recorded which).

The CDR3 bases are TGTGCCAGCAGCCATCCCCCGGGACAAGATACGCAGTATTTT. This translates into CASSHPPGQDTQYF. The genes are TRBV11-2 and TRBJ2-3; TRBD1 might be the D (6 bases). Germline V CDR1 and CDR2: SGHAT, FQNNGV. The CDR3 spans 14 residues. V was clipped by 5 bases and J by 5 bases, with 14 bases between them.